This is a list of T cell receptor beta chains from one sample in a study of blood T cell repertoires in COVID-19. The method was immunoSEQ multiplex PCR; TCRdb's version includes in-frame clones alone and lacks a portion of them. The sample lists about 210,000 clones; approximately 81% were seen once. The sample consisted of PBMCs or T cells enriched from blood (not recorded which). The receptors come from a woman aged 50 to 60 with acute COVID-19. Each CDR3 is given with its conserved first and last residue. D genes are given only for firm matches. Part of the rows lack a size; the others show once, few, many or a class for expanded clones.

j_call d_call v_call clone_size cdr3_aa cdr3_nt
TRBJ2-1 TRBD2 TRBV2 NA CASSEVVAGGRLNEQFF TGTGCCAGCAGTGAAGTTGTAGCGGGGGGGCGCCTCAATGAGCAGTTCTTC
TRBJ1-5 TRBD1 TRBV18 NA CASSPGQDSQPQHF TGTGCCAGCTCACCAGGACAGGACTCCCAGCCCCAGCATTTT
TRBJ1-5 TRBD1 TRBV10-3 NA CAISDLQGNQPQHF TGTGCCATCAGTGACTTACAGGGGAATCAGCCCCAGCATTTT
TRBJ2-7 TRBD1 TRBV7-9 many CASSLRGGGTGGGLQYF TGTGCCAGCAGCCTAAGAGGTGGCGGGACAGGGGGCGGATTGCAGTACTTC
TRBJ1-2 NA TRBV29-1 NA CSVDEGSGADGYTF TGCAGCGTCGATGAGGGTTCAGGGGCCGATGGCTACACCTTC
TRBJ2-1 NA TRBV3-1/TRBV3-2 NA CASSLLVGEQFF TGTGCCAGCAGCCTCCTAGTGGGTGAGCAGTTCTTC
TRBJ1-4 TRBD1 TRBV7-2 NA CASSSRTGEEKLFF TGTGCCAGCAGCTCACGGACAGGGGAGGAAAAACTGTTTTTT
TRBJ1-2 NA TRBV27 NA CASSPSGTPNYGYTF TGTGCCAGCAGTCCCTCCGGGACACCTAACTATGGCTACACCTTC
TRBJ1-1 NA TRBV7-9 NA CASSQGVAGAGRAFF TGTGCCAGCAGCCAAGGGGTAGCGGGGGCGGGGCGAGCTTTCTTT
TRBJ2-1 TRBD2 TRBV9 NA CASSVAGAAGVSNEQFF TGTGCCAGCAGCGTAGCTGGGGCGGCGGGAGTATCGAATGAGCAGTTCTTC
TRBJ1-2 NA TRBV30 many CAWSVLRGGYTF TGTGCCTGGAGTGTACTCAGGGGTGGCTACACCTTC
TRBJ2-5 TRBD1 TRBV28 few CASTPFRQGAKETQYF TGTGCCAGCACCCCCTTTAGACAGGGGGCGAAAGAGACCCAGTACTTC
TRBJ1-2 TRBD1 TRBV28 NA CAIRMDRRTGYTF TGTGCCATCAGGATGGACAGGCGAACTGGCTACACCTTC
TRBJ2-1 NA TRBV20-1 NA CSASGGQQFF TGCAGTGCTAGCGGGGGGCAGCAGTTCTTC
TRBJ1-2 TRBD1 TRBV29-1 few CSVETGGYYGYTF TGCAGCGTTGAAACAGGGGGATACTATGGCTACACCTTC
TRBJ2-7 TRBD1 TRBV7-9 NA CASSSDRGLREQYF TGTGCCAGCAGCTCGGACAGGGGGCTCCGGGAGCAGTACTTC
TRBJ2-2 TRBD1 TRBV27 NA CASSLSKTGVTGELFF TGTGCCAGCAGTTTATCCAAGACAGGGGTCACCGGGGAGCTGTTTTTT
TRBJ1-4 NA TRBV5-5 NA CASSLSWQTNEKLFF TGTGCCAGCAGCTTAAGTTGGCAGACAAATGAAAAACTGTTTTTT
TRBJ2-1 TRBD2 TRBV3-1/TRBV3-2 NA CASSRGLAGSNEQFF TGTGCCAGCAGCCGAGGACTAGCGGGGAGTAATGAGCAGTTCTTC
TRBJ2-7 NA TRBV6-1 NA CASSDPGNEQYF TGTGCCAGCAGTGATCCAGGGAACGAGCAGTACTTC
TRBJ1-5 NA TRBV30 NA CAWSTGNSNQPQHF TGTGCCTGGAGTACCGGGAATAGCAATCAGCCCCAGCATTTT
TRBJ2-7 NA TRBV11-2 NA CASSLAGTGAYEQYF TGTGCCAGCAGCTTAGCGGGGACTGGGGCCTACGAGCAGTACTTC
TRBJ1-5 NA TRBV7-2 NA CASSLIPGDQPQHF TGTGCCAGCAGCTTAATCCCAGGCGATCAGCCCCAGCATTTT
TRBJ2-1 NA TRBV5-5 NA CASSGTHFSYNEQFF TGTGCCAGCAGCGGGACTCATTTCTCCTACAATGAGCAGTTCTTC
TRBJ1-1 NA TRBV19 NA CASRSGVRTEAFF TGTGCCAGTAGGTCAGGGGTTCGGACTGAAGCTTTCTTT
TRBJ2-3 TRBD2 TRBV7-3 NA CASSADPASGLTDTQYF TGTGCCAGCAGCGCTGATCCGGCTAGCGGCCTTACAGATACGCAGTATTTT
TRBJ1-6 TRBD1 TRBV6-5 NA CASTGGLNSPLHF TGTGCCAGCACAGGGGGACTTAATTCACCCCTCCACTTT
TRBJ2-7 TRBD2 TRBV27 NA CASSLSWRGGYEQYF TGTGCCAGCAGTTTATCGTGGCGGGGGGGCTACGAGCAGTACTTC
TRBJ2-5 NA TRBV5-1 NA CASSLIVLGETQYF TGCGCCAGCAGCTTGATTGTGCTCGGGGAGACCCAGTACTTC
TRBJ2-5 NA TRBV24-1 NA CATSDPMETQYF TGTGCCACCAGTGATCCAATGGAGACCCAGTACTTC
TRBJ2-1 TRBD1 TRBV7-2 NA CASSADRGPDNEQFF TGTGCCAGCAGCGCAGACAGGGGTCCGGACAATGAGCAGTTCTTC
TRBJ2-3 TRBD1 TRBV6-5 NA CATRQGFSTDTQYF TGTGCCACAAGACAGGGGTTCAGCACAGATACGCAGTATTTT
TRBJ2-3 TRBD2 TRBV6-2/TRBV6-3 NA CASSSGSIISQYF TGTGCCAGCAGTAGCGGGAGCATCATATCGCAGTATTTT
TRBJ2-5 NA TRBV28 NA CASSQQPIQETQYF TGTGCCAGCAGCCAACAGCCTATCCAGGAGACCCAGTACTTC
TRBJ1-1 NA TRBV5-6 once CASSPRPGQRVLNTEAFF TGTGCCAGCAGCCCTAGGCCGGGACAAAGAGTTTTGAACACTGAAGCTTTCTTT
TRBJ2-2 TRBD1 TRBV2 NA CASKGQGFGELFF TGTGCCAGCAAGGGACAGGGGTTCGGGGAGCTGTTTTTT
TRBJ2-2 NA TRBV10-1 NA CASSPDSGELFF TGCGCCAGCAGTCCAGACTCCGGGGAGCTGTTTTTT
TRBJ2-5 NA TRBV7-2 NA CASSLGLGSLGETQYF TGTGCCAGCAGCTTAGGTCTAGGGAGCCTGGGGGAGACCCAGTACTTC
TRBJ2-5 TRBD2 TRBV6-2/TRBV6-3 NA CASSHPGLAGGRETQYF TGTGCCAGCAGCCACCCCGGACTAGCGGGGGGGCGGGAGACCCAGTACTTC
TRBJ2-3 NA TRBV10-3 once CAISQKDTQYF TGTGCCATCAGCCAAAAAGATACGCAGTATTTT
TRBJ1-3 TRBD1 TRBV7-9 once CASSSQGAISGNTIYF TGTGCCAGCAGCTCACAGGGGGCCATCTCTGGAAACACCATATATTTT
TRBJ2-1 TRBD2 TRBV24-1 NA CATSDLRGLGSNEQFF TGTGCCACCAGTGATTTGCGGGGACTAGGTTCCAATGAGCAGTTCTTC
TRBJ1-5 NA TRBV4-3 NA CASSLHQDQPQHF TGCGCCAGCAGCCTCCATCAGGATCAGCCCCAGCATTTT
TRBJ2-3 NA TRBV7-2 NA CASSRDLTDTQYF TGTGCCAGCAGCCGGGACTTAACAGATACGCAGTATTTT
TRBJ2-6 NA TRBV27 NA CASKQGAGANVLTF TGTGCCAGTAAACAGGGCGCTGGGGCCAACGTCCTGACTTTC
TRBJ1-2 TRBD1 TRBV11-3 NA CASSLGGPTGDGLYGYTF TGTGCCAGCAGCTTAGGAGGACCCACAGGGGATGGGCTATATGGCTACACCTTC
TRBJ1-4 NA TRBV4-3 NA CASSQLTGSGIEKLFF TGCGCCAGCAGCCAACTAACAGGGTCCGGTATAGAAAAACTGTTTTTT
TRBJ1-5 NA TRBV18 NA CASSPGIQGNQPQHF TGTGCCAGCTCACCAGGGATACAGGGCAATCAGCCCCAGCATTTT
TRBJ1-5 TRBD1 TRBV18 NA CASSSTGFGIQPQHF TGTGCCAGCTCATCGACAGGGTTCGGGATTCAGCCCCAGCATTTT
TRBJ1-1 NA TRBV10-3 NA CAISETGLNTEAFF TGTGCCATCAGTGAAACAGGACTGAACACTGAAGCTTTCTTT
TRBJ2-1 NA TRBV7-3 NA CASSFSQGGYNEQFF TGTGCCAGCAGCTTCTCCCAGGGTGGCTACAATGAGCAGTTCTTC
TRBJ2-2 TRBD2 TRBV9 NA CASSMGLAGPGELFF TGTGCCAGCAGCATGGGACTAGCGGGACCCGGGGAGCTGTTTTTT
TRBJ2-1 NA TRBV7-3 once CASSLEGVSNEQFF TGTGCCAGCAGCTTGGAGGGTGTCTCCAATGAGCAGTTCTTC
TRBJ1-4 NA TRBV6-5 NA CASSYAGIGEKLFF TGTGCCAGCAGTTATGCAGGGATAGGTGAAAAACTGTTTTTT
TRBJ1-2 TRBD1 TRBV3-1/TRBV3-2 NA CASSQDSGGSDGYTF TGTGCCAGCAGCCAAGACTCAGGGGGCTCTGATGGCTACACCTTC
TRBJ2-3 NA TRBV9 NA CASTTESTDTQYF TGTGCCAGCACCACAGAGAGCACAGATACGCAGTATTTT
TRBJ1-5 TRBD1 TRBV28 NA CATFDRGNPWPQHF TGTGCCACCTTCGACAGGGGGAATCCTTGGCCCCAGCATTTT
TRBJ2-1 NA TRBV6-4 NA CASSDARAGEQFF TGTGCCAGCAGTGACGCTAGGGCGGGTGAGCAGTTCTTC